The source of this T cell receptor (beta chain) is a study of tumor-infiltrating lymphocytes in primary liver carcinoma. RNA isolated from unsorted whole blood supplied the blood RNA, with germline DNA also extracted. Points on this clonotype: This may arise from a read error, as a much more abundant clone is one base away.

This CDR3 is built from 14 residues. Per germline, CDR1 MNHNY and CDR2 SVGAGI (reference sequence). V lost 2 bases, J lost 2 bases, and 2 bases stayed unmatched. Synthesis of TCR beta cDNA was carried out from around 500 ng total RNA with a constant-region primer. Researchers made the TCR beta libraries by running three nested multiplex PCR rounds with slightly modified ARM-PCR. Running 10 cycles apiece, the first two PCR rounds relied on TRBV1-TRBV30 forward primers together with a C-beta reverse primer. In TCRdb, the multiplex PCR reads were re-called with MiXCR into one record per CDR3 protein. The sample has some 190,000 distinct CDR3 sequences, less than 65% seen once.

The sequence was obtained from a man aged 40-49 years with primary liver carcinoma and hepatitis B virus infection. The V gene is TRBV6-6, the J gene TRBJ2-5; 7 positions match TRBD1. Sequencing was performed on peripheral blood. The CDR3 region has the DNA TGTGCCAGCAGTTACACCAGGGGGCAAGAGACCCAGTACTTC. It encodes CASSYTRGQETQYF.